This record looks at one TCR beta chain sequence and its context. No antigen is known for it. The source of the sample is a study of cytomegalovirus exposure and HLA in healthy donors. Findings and caveats of the study: The study listed 150 to 200 cytomegalovirus-associated TCR beta chains. CMV antigen specificity was confirmed in vitro for three CMV-associated chains. According to reports, the classifier identified cytomegalovirus status with high specificity and sensitivity.

From the roughly 120-subject validation cohort, which was separate from the roughly 610-subject first cohort, the donors were drawn. Assay: immunoSEQ multiplex PCR; the TCRdb copy retains only in-frame clones and omits some. The sample includes fewer than 120,000 clones, approximately 89% of them seen just once. Germline V gene sequence: CDR1 MGHRA, CDR2 YSYEKL. Trimming left V 0 bases short and J 0 bases short, with 9 bases between. The length of the CDR3 is 16 residues. The chain recombines TRBV4-1 with TRBJ1-5; D unclear. The TCR was taken from a woman between 18 and 29 years old in good health and CMV-seronegative. Specimen: PBMCs. The CDR3 sequence: CASSQEGVYSNQPQHF. The CDR3 DNA reads as TGCGCCAGCAGCCAAGAAGGAGTTTATAGCAATCAGCCCCAGCATTTT.